This T cell receptor beta chain was observed in a study of vaccination effects on CD4 cells after COVID-19. Using immunoSEQ multiplex PCR, the repertoire was profiled, and TCRdb retains in-frame clones only, with some absent. The repertoire holds under 50,000 clones, around 76% seen once, with 8.6% in the top ten. Concerning this clone itself: Its target is unknown.

In germline, CDR1 is SGHNT, CDR2 YENEEA. The CDR3 spans 14 residues. Trimming cost V 3 bases and J 2 bases, with 9 bases left between them. Isolating CD4+ T cells followed 9 to 10 days of culture. The sample in question was CD4+ T cells from PBMCs cultured without peptide, obtained before COVID-19 vaccination. V usage is TRBV11-3 and J usage is TRBJ2-3, with D hard to call. The source of this sequence is a human donor who had a prior SARS-CoV-2 infection. In nucleotides, the CDR3 is TGTGCCAGCAGCTTTCTGGAAGACACAGATACGCAGTATTTT. It translates to CASSFLEDTDTQYF.